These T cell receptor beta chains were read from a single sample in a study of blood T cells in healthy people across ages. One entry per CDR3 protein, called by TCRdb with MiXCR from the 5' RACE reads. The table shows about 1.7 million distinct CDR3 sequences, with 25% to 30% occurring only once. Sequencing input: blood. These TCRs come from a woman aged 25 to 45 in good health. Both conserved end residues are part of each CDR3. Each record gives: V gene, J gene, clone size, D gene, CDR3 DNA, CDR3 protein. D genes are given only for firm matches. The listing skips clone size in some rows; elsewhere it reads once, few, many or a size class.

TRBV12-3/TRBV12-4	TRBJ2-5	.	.	TGTGCCAGCAGTGACGGACCCGGGACCCAGTACTTC	CASSDGPGTQYF
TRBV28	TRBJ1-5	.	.	TGTGCCAGCAGTTACCTCCTTCCAGGGTCGGGAGGTCAGCCCCAGCATTTT	CASSYLLPGSGGQPQHF
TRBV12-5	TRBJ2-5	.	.	TGTGCTAGTGCCGGACAGCGAGTCCAAGAGACCCAGTACTTC	CASAGQRVQETQYF
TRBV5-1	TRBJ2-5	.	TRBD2	TGCGCCAGCAGCTCGGGTTCTAGCGGGCGCCTACAAGAGACCCAGTACTTC	CASSSGSSGRLQETQYF
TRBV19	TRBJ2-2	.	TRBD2	TGTGCCAGTAGTATATCTCTAGCGGGGGACACCGGGGAGCTGTTTTTT	CASSISLAGDTGELFF
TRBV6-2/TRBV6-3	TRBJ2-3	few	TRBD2	TGTGCCAGCAGTTACTCGACTGCCCTAGCGGGAGCCAGAGCTACGCAGTATTTT	CASSYSTALAGARATQYF
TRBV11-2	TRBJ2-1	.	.	TGTGCCAGCAGCCGCCGGGACACCACCTACAATGAGCAGTTCTTC	CASSRRDTTYNEQFF
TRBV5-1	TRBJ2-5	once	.	TGCGCCAGCAGGTCCGCGGCGGTGGGGGCGGAGACCCAGTACTTC	CASRSAAVGAETQYF
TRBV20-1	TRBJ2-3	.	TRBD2	TGCAGTGCCCCAGGGAGGGTTCGGGGCACAGATACGCAGTATTTT	CSAPGRVRGTDTQYF
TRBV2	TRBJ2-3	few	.	TGTGCCAGCAGTGAAGCAGCTCCGGGGGCAGATACGCAGTATTTT	CASSEAAPGADTQYF
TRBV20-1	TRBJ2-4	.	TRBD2	TGCAGTGCAATCCGGGACTGGGGAGGGAGTGAGCAGTACTTC	CSAIRDWGGSEQYF
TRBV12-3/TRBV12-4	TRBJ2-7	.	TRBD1	TGTGCCAGCAGTCTAAGGGGTGGGACAGGGGACCACGAGCAGTACTTC	CASSLRGGTGDHEQYF
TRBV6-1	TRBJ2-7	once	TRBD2	TGTGCCAGCAGGAAGAGCGGGGGGGGTTCCTACGAGCAGTACTTC	CASRKSGGGSYEQYF
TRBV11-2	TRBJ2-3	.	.	TGTGCCAGCAGCTTAATCCGGTCCACAGATACGCAGTATTTT	CASSLIRSTDTQYF
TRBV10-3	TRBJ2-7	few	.	TGTGCCATCGGCCAGGGCCTCACCTACGAGCAGTACTTC	CAIGQGLTYEQYF
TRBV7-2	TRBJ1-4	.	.	TGTGCCAGCAGCTTAATCGGGGTTGATGAAAAACTGTTTTTT	CASSLIGVDEKLFF
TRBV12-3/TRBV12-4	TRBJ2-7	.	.	TGTGCCAGCAGTTTAAATATCTGGGACGAGCAGTACTTC	CASSLNIWDEQYF
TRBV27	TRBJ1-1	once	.	TGTGCCAGCAGTTTATCGTCGCGACACCTTGAAGCTTTCTTT	CASSLSSRHLEAFF
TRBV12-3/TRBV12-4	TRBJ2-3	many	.	TGTGCCAGCAGTTCCCCCCCCGTAGATACGCAGTATTTT	CASSSPPVDTQYF
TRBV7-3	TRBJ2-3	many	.	TGTGCCAGCAGTTCCGTGGGCGATACGCAGTATTTT	CASSSVGDTQYF
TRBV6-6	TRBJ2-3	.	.	TGTGCCAGCAGTTACTCGATCAGGGATGGCACAGATACGCAGTATTTT	CASSYSIRDGTDTQYF
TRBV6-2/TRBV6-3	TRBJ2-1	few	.	TGTGCCAGCACGGACCAAAACCCGAGGGGTAATGAGCAGTTCTTC	CASTDQNPRGNEQFF
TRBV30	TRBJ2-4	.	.	TGTGCCTGGAGTTTGAGACCCAGTGAGCAGTACTTC	CAWSLRPSEQYF